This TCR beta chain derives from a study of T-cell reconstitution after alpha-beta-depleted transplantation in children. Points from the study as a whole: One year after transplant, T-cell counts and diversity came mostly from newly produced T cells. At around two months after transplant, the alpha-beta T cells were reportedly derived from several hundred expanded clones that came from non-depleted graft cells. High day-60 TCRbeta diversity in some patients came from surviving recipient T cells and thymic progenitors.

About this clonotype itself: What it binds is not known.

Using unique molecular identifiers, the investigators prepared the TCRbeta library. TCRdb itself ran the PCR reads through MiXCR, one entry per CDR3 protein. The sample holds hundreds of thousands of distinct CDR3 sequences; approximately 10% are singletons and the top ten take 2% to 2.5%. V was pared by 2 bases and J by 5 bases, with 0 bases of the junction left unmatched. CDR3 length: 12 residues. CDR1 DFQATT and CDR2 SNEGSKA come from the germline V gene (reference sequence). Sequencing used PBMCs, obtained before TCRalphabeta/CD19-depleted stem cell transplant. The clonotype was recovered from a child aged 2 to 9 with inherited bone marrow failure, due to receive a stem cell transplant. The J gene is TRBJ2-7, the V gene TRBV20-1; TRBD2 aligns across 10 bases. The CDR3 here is CSARLAGDEQYF. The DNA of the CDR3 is TGCAGTGCTAGACTAGCGGGAGACGAGCAGTACTTC.